These 24 T cell receptor beta chains share one sample of origin, sequenced in a study of blood T cell repertoires in COVID-19. Here immunoSEQ multiplex PCR was the method, and the copy in TCRdb shows in-frame clones only, minus some. Among hundreds of thousands of clones listed, 85% to 90% were seen once. Sequenced: peripheral blood. The source is a man in his sixties who had recovered from COVID-19.

The chain recombines TRBV3-1 (or the pseudogene TRBV3-2) with TRBJ2-2; no clear D. CDR3 length: 12 amino acids. Trimming pared 2 bases from V and 7 bases from J, leaving 5 bases between. CDR1 is LGHDT and CDR2 is YNNKEL in the germline V gene (reference sequence). CDR3 protein: CASSQTVGELFF. In DNA form, the CDR3 reads TGTGCCAGCAGCCAAACGGTCGGGGAGCTGTTTTTT.

This chain links TRBV19 with TRBJ1-2; TRBD1 aligns across 7 bases. Germline V gene lookup returns CDR1 LNHDA and CDR2 SQIVND (reference sequence). This CDR3 spans 12 amino acids. The V segment lost 8 bases and the J segment 5 bases; nucleotides outside the gene matches: 5. CDR3 amino acids: CASQTGSYGYTF. The CDR3 bases are TGTGCCAGTCAGACAGGGAGTTATGGCTACACCTTC.

The rearrangement joins TRBV5-4 to TRBJ1-2; no reliable D call. The germline V gene has CDR1 SGHNT and CDR2 YYREEE (reference sequence). The V end was cut by 4 bases, the J end by 6 bases, with 16 bases between. The CDR3 covers 14 residues. CDR3 residues: CASSLAGTPHGYTF. CDR3 bases: TGTGCCAGCAGCCTTGCGGGCACCCCTCATGGCTACACCTTC.

This chain links TRBV7-2 with TRBJ2-3, with D perhaps matching TRBD2 (6 bases). The CDR3 covers 16 residues. V was pared by 1 base and J by 2 bases, with 13 bases between. Germline loops: CDR1 SGHTA, CDR2 FQGNSA. CDR3 in amino acids: CASSLGRAGSTDTQYF. The DNA of the CDR3 is TGTGCCAGCAGCTTAGGTAGAGCGGGCTCCACAGATACGCAGTATTTT.

With respect to this clone: Other DNA sequences in this sample translate to the same CDR3. J is TRBJ1-5 and V is TRBV30; 9 nucleotides line up with TRBD1. CDR1 is GTSNPN, CDR2 SVGIG, per germline (reference sequence). With V trimmed by 5 bases and J by 2 bases, 7 bases remained unmatched. CDR3 size: 15 residues. Here the CDR3 DNA reads TGTGCCTGGTCCCCGGGACAGGGTGGCAATCAGCCCCAGCATTTT. Protein product: CAWSPGQGGNQPQHF.

V is TRBV27 and J is TRBJ2-1; no firm D call. This CDR3 contains 13 residues. Trimming took off 2 bases at V and 4 bases at J, with 6 bases between the two ends. Germline CDR1 and CDR2: MNHEY and SMNVEV (reference sequence). In DNA form, the CDR3 reads TGTGCCAGCAGTTTACTTTTGTACAATGAGCAGTTCTTC. Amino acid sequence: CASSLLLYNEQFF.

The chain recombines TRBV27 with TRBJ1-4; D is unclear. The germline gives CDR1 MNHEY, CDR2 SMNVEV (reference sequence). The CDR3 is 14 residues long. V was shortened by 2 bases and J by 5 bases, with 9 bases between the two germline ends. CDR3 region: CASSLGRQNEKLFF. CDR3 nucleotides: TGTGCCAGCAGTTTAGGGAGGCAGAATGAAAAACTGTTTTTT.

V and J are TRBV18 and TRBJ1-5; 10 bases align to TRBD1. This CDR3 contains 14 residues. Germline V lookup: CDR1 KGHSH, CDR2 LQKENI. V shed 4 bases and J 7 bases; nucleotides not matched to a gene: 4. CDR3 residues: CASSQGTGEQPQHF. The CDR3 nucleotides are TGTGCCAGCTCACAAGGGACAGGGGAACAGCCCCAGCATTTT.

V usage is TRBV9 and J usage is TRBJ2-5; TRBD1 matches 8 bases. Germline trimming cut 0 bases from V and 5 bases from J; bases unmatched to any gene: 3. CDR3 length equals 14 residues. From germline, CDR1 is SGDLS and CDR2 YYNGEE. The CDR3 region is CASSVEGQVETQYF. CDR3 DNA: TGTGCCAGCAGCGTAGAGGGACAGGTCGAGACCCAGTACTTC.

This chain connects TRBV2 to TRBJ2-4, with 9 bases identical to TRBD2. The germline V gene has CDR1 SNHLY and CDR2 FYNNEI. V was pared by 4 bases and J by 6 bases, with 10 bases of the junction left unmatched. The CDR3 has 16 amino acids. Here the CDR3 DNA reads TGTGCCAGCAGTGTTCAATCTAGCGGGAATATAAACATTCAGTACTTC. As protein: CASSVQSSGNINIQYF. Full variable domain (rest looked up from reference TRBV2 and TRBJ2-4): EPEVTQTPSHQVTQMGQEVILRCVPISNHLYFYWYRQILGQKVEFLVSFYNNEISEKSEIFDDQFSVERPDGSNFTLKIRSTKLEDSAMYFCASSVQSSGNINIQYFGAGTRLSVL.

The rearrangement links TRBV6-2 or TRBV6-3 to TRBJ2-3, with D perhaps TRBD2 (5 bases). V shed 3 bases and J shed 2 bases, with 9 bases lying between them. The germline CDR1 and CDR2 sequences are MNHEY and SVGEGT. This CDR3 spans 14 amino acids. The CDR3 DNA is TGTGCCAGCAGTTATGGAGGTCTCACAGATACGCAGTATTTT. Its translation: CASSYGGLTDTQYF.

The rearrangement joins TRBV21-1 to TRBJ2-1; the tabulated D call, TRBD2, remains unverified against the DNA. TRBV21-1 is a pseudogene segment. The length of the CDR3 is 17 residues. CDR3: CASSKVPSGRAQNEQFF. CDR3 nucleotides: TGTGCCAGCAGCAAAGTCCCTTCCGGGAGGGCCCAGAATGAGCAGTTCTTC.

The genes are TRBV5-1 and TRBJ2-2; maybe TRBD1 (6 bases). V lost 5 bases, J lost 0 bases, and 11 bases lay in between. Germline CDR1 and CDR2: SGHRS and YFSETQ. The CDR3 covers 15 residues. The CDR3 region is CASRSTGTNTGELFF. In DNA form, the CDR3 reads TGCGCCAGCAGGTCAACAGGGACGAACACCGGGGAGCTGTTTTTT.

The chain recombines TRBV7-9 with TRBJ1-1; the match to TRBD1 covers 7 bases. The CDR3 runs to 17 residues. The V segment lost 4 bases and the J segment 2 bases; nucleotides outside the gene matches: 13. Germline V gives CDR1 SEHNR, CDR2 FQNEAQ (reference sequence). This chain's CDR3 is CASSSTILTGINTEAFF. CDR3 bases: TGTGCCAGCAGCTCGACTATCCTGACAGGGATAAACACTGAAGCTTTCTTT.

This sequence joins TRBV6-1 and TRBJ2-3, with 14 bases lining up with TRBD2. The CDR3 has 16 amino acids. V shed 3 bases, J shed 5 bases, and the junction held 4 bases outside the gene matches. Germline lookup yields CDR1 MNHNS and CDR2 SASEGT. The DNA of the CDR3 is TGTGCCAGCAGTGAGACTAGCGGGGGGGCAAGAGATACGCAGTATTTT. Translated: CASSETSGGARDTQYF.

This clone was counted many times. The chain is built from TRBV19 and TRBJ2-2; 8 bases are a match to TRBD2. The CDR3 contains 14 residues. Germline CDR1 and CDR2: LNHDA and SQIVND (reference sequence). Germline trimming cut 9 bases from V and 7 bases from J; bases unmatched to any gene: 10. As DNA, the CDR3 is TGTGCCAGCCCAACCGGGGGGGCAGGCGGGGAGCTGTTTTTT. Translation: CASPTGGAGGELFF.

Concerning this clone itself: A much more abundant neighbour one base away suggests this may be a read error. This sequence joins TRBV3-1 (or the pseudogene TRBV3-2) and TRBJ2-7; 10 nucleotides align to TRBD1. The CDR3 is 17 residues long. CDR1 LGHDT and CDR2 YNNKEL come from the germline V gene (reference sequence). Losses at the gene ends were 1 base for V and 5 bases for J; bases not matched to a gene: 11. CDR3 sequence (DNA): TGTGCCAGCAGCCAAGGGATTAGGGGACAGGGGAACCACGAGCAGTACTTC. It yields the protein CASSQGIRGQGNHEQYF.

This chain joins TRBV14 and TRBJ2-2, with 8 bases identical to TRBD2. The CDR3 is 13 amino acids. Germline values: CDR1 SGHDN, CDR2 FVKESK. After removal of 7 bases from V and 6 bases from J, the junction contained 4 bases not matched to a gene. CDR3 in DNA: TGTGCCAGCAAACGGGGGGGCCCCGGGGAGCTGTTTTTT. Its translation is CASKRGGPGELFF.

V is TRBV3-1 (or the pseudogene TRBV3-2) and J is TRBJ1-6, with TRBD1 as a possible D gene (6 bases). V gave up 4 bases and J gave up 7 bases, with 14 bases separating them. The germline V gene has CDR1 LGHDT and CDR2 YNNKEL (reference sequence). The CDR3 spans 15 residues. Written as DNA, the CDR3 is TGTGCCAGCAGCCCCTCGGACAGTTTCAATTCACCCCTCCACTTT. This encodes CASSPSDSFNSPLHF.

The chain uses TRBV7-9 and TRBJ1-2; TRBD1 aligns across 9 bases. With 1 base clipped from V and 4 bases from J, the junction kept 4 bases outside the gene matches. The CDR3 length is 15 residues. The germline CDR1 and CDR2 sequences are SEHNR and FQNEAQ (reference sequence). In DNA, the CDR3 is TGTGCCAGCAGCTTAGAGGGACAGGGATTCTATGGCTACACCTTC. Its protein product is CASSLEGQGFYGYTF.

The rearrangement joins TRBV27 to TRBJ1-1; 8 bases are shared with TRBD1. V lost 7 bases and J lost 11; bases outside the gene matches: 12. The CDR3 has 13 residues. From germline, CDR1 is MNHEY and CDR2 SMNVEV (reference sequence). The CDR3 coding sequence is TGTGCCAGCACCAAGGCGGGGACAGGTCTGGCTTTCTTT. It is translated as CASTKAGTGLAFF.

The chain employs TRBV5-4 and TRBJ1-1; TRBD1 might be the D (6 bases). V was trimmed by 1 base and J by 0 bases, leaving 10 bases between them. Germline CDR1 is SGHNT and CDR2 is YYREEE (reference sequence). The CDR3 runs 15 residues. In DNA form, the CDR3 reads TGTGCCAGCAGCTTGTTCGGGACATTGAACACTGAAGCTTTCTTT. It is translated as CASSLFGTLNTEAFF. Supplemented by reference TRBV5-4 and TRBJ1-1, the full variable domain reads ETGVTQSPTHLIKTRGQQVTLRCSSQSGHNTVSWYQQALGQGPQFIFQYYREEENGRGNFPPRFSGLQFPNYSSELNVNALELDDSALYLCASSLFGTLNTEAFFGQGTRLTVV.

This chain's CDR3 is CASSQGLAGDTDTQYF. Written as DNA, the CDR3 is TGTGCCAGCAGCCAAGGACTAGCGGGGGACACAGATACGCAGTATTTT. V usage is TRBV3-1 (or the pseudogene TRBV3-2) and J usage is TRBJ2-3, with TRBD2 identical over 12 bases. The CDR3 extends over 16 amino acids. Germline V gene sequence: CDR1 LGHDT, CDR2 YNNKEL (reference sequence). The junction had 1 base not matched to a gene; V was cut back by 1 base and J by 2 bases.

V usage is TRBV24-1 and J usage is TRBJ2-7, with 9 bases lining up with TRBD2. This CDR3 contains 14 residues. V lost 9 bases to trimming and J lost 5 bases; unmatched junction nucleotides: 10. Germline V CDR1 and CDR2: KGHDR, SFDVKD. CDR3 coding DNA: TGTGCCACCTCAGATAGCGGGAGTACCGACGAGCAGTACTTC. The encoded protein is CATSDSGSTDEQYF.